This entry lists 27 T cell receptor beta chains sequenced from one sample in a study of cytomegalovirus exposure and HLA in healthy donors. Amplification used 60 Vbeta primers and 13 Jbeta primers. Generated by immunoSEQ multiplex PCR, the TCRdb table keeps only in-frame clones and is missing some. Seen here are around 190,000 clones, over 75% observed once, and the top ten hold less than 3.5%. Sequencing used PBMCs. The receptor set was obtained from a woman aged 25 to 39 in good health and CMV-seronegative.

The genes are TRBV5-1 and TRBJ1-6; 7 bases align to TRBD1. The CDR3 is 14 residues long. V lost 4 bases, J lost 3 bases, and 1 base stayed unmatched. Germline V lookup: CDR1 SGHRS, CDR2 YFSETQ. This chain's CDR3 is CASSRDSYNSPLHF. DNA of the CDR3: TGCGCCAGCAGCAGGGACAGCTATAATTCACCCCTCCACTTT.

This rearrangement joins TRBV28 to TRBJ2-1; 7 nucleotides match TRBD2. After removal of 10 bases from V and 2 bases from J, the junction contained 5 bases not matched to a gene. Looked up from germline, CDR1 is MDHEN and CDR2 is SYDVKM. This CDR3 region has 13 residues. The CDR3 DNA sequence: TGTGCCACCGGCGGGAGTACCTACAATGAGCAGTTCTTC. Translated, it gives CATGGSTYNEQFF.

The genes are TRBV6-5 and TRBJ2-7, with 10 positions matching TRBD2. The germline V gene has CDR1 MNHEY and CDR2 SVGAGI. CDR3 length equals 15 residues. Losses at the gene ends were 0 bases for V and 6 bases for J; bases not matched to a gene: 5. CDR3 residues: CASSYSPLAGVEQYF. The CDR3 DNA is TGTGCCAGCAGTTACTCCCCGCTAGCGGGAGTCGAGCAGTACTTC.

V usage is TRBV6-1 and J usage is TRBJ1-6; D is uncertain. The CDR3 extends over 15 amino acids. V lost 1 base to trimming and J lost 9 bases, with 13 bases between them. CDR1 is MNHNS and CDR2 is SASEGT in the germline V gene. For the CDR3, the DNA is TGTGCCAGCAGTGAAGTCCCCGACATAAGTTCACCCCTCCACTTT. This translates into CASSEVPDISSPLHF.

This chain connects TRBV6-1 to TRBJ1-5; weak D call: TRBD1 (6 bases). Germline assignment: CDR1 MNHNS and CDR2 SASEGT. This CDR3 spans 14 amino acids. Trimming stripped 10 bases from V and 2 bases from J, with 15 bases between. The CDR3 DNA sequence: TGTGCCACCCAGGGGCCCGGGGGCAATCAGCCCCAGCATTTT. Amino acid sequence: CATQGPGGNQPQHF.

This rearrangement joins TRBV30 to TRBJ2-3; 9 bases fit TRBD2. J lost 0 bases, V lost 0 bases, and 4 bases had no gene match. This CDR3 comprises 16 residues. Germline lookup yields CDR1 GTSNPN and CDR2 SVGIG (reference sequence). CDR3 sequence (DNA): TGTGCCTGGAGTGTAGGGACTAGCACTAGCACAGATACGCAGTATTTT. It encodes CAWSVGTSTSTDTQYF.

As for this clone: Other nucleotide sequences in the sample specify the same CDR3. The J gene is TRBJ2-2, the V gene TRBV27; the D is unclear. The CDR3 runs 13 residues. In germline, CDR1 is MNHEY, CDR2 SMNVEV (reference sequence). V dropped 3 bases and J dropped 1 base, with 3 bases sitting between them. The CDR3 coding sequence is TGTGCCAGCAGTTTCCTGAACACCGGGGAGCTGTTTTTT. Encoded protein: CASSFLNTGELFF.

This chain uses TRBV19 with TRBJ2-1, with 7 positions matching TRBD1. Germline loops: CDR1 LNHDA, CDR2 SQIVND (reference sequence). CDR3 size: 17 residues. J lost 0 bases, V lost 5 bases, and 10 bases had no gene match. The CDR3 region has the DNA TGTGCCAGTAGTTCGACGTTCGGGACAGCCTCCTACAATGAGCAGTTCTTC. This translates into CASSSTFGTASYNEQFF.

The J gene is TRBJ1-2, the V gene TRBV19; TRBD1 is a possible D gene (6 bases). Germline V gene sequence: CDR1 LNHDA, CDR2 SQIVND (reference sequence). This CDR3 comprises 15 residues. V lost 4 bases and J 4 bases, leaving 16 bases between the germline ends. CDR3 sequence (DNA): TGTGCCAGTAGTACCTACGGGACACCCTCCTATGGCTACACCTTC. Translated: CASSTYGTPSYGYTF.

This clone was observed a single time. This rearrangement joins TRBV6-1 to TRBJ1-2; unclear D gene. Trimming removed 2 bases at V and 3 bases at J, with 13 bases between. Looked up from germline, CDR1 is MNHNS and CDR2 is SASEGT. The length of the CDR3 is 15 residues. CDR3 amino acids: CASSELVRAHYGYTF. The CDR3 bases are TGTGCCAGCAGTGAATTAGTGAGAGCGCACTATGGCTACACCTTC.

This chain links TRBV5-1 with TRBJ1-6; D is undetermined. CDR1 and CDR2 from the germline V gene are SGHRS and YFSETQ. The V and J ends lost 1 base and 6 bases respectively, with 14 bases between them. This CDR3 is 16 amino acids long. CDR3 sequence (DNA): TGCGCCAGCAGCTTGCGGGAGGGTCGGGGTAATTCACCCCTCCACTTT. It specifies CASSLREGRGNSPLHF.

Judged by abundance, this clone is medium-sized. The rearrangement links TRBV5-1 to TRBJ2-3, with D uncertain. This CDR3 spans 17 amino acids. Between the trimmed V and J ends, which lost 0 bases and 0 bases, there was a span of 14 bases. Germline CDR1 SGHRS, CDR2 YFSETQ. The CDR3 protein is CASSLEIVGTSTDTQYF. Here the CDR3 DNA reads TGCGCCAGCAGCTTGGAAATTGTCGGTACTAGCACAGATACGCAGTATTTT.

The rearrangement joins TRBV4-1 to TRBJ1-6, with 11 bases aligning to TRBD1. Losses at the gene ends were 1 base for V and 11 bases for J; bases not matched to a gene: 4. The CDR3 covers 15 residues. The germline V gene has CDR1 MGHRA and CDR2 YSYEKL. CDR3 region: CASSQGPGQGAPLHF. The CDR3 DNA sequence: TGCGCCAGCAGCCAAGGGCCGGGACAGGGGGCACCCCTCCACTTT.

This clone was detected only once. The V call is TRBV18, the J call TRBJ2-2; TRBD2 matches 8 bases. Looked up from germline, CDR1 is KGHSH and CDR2 is LQKENI. After removal of 7 bases from V and 1 base from J, the junction contained 8 bases not matched to a gene. This CDR3 region has 16 residues. CDR3 nucleotide sequence: TGTGCCAGCTACCTTAGCGGGGCTGGGAACACCGGGGAGCTGTTTTTT. This translates into CASYLSGAGNTGELFF.

V is TRBV5-1 and J is TRBJ2-5, with unresolved D. This CDR3 spans 14 amino acids. The V and J ends lost 3 bases and 2 bases respectively, with 11 bases between them. Looked up from germline, CDR1 is SGHRS and CDR2 is YFSETQ. CDR3 loop: CASSSWSTQETQYF. Written as DNA, the CDR3 is TGCGCCAGCAGCTCCTGGAGCACACAAGAGACCCAGTACTTC.

This clone was counted between two and nine times. CDR3 in amino acids: CASSPGQGIEQYF. The CDR3 bases are TGTGCCAGTAGTCCGGGACAGGGAATAGAGCAGTACTTC. The rearrangement uses TRBV19 and TRBJ2-7, with TRBD1 matching over 9 bases. Germline CDR1 and CDR2: LNHDA and SQIVND (reference sequence). CDR3 length: 13 residues. After removal of 5 bases from V and 7 bases from J, the junction contained 6 bases not matched to a gene.

The chain links TRBV4-2 to TRBJ2-3, with 13 bases fitting TRBD2. V shed 6 bases and J 5 bases; nucleotides not matched to a gene: 5. The germline CDR1 and CDR2 sequences are LGHNA and YNFKEQ. The CDR3 is made up of 15 amino acids. CDR3 sequence reads: CASSSGTSGVDTQYF. The CDR3 DNA follows: TGTGCCAGCAGTTCCGGGACTAGCGGGGTAGATACGCAGTATTTT.

V gene TRBV9 combines with J gene TRBJ1-1; TRBD1 aligns across 8 bases. CDR3 length: 14 residues. The ends lost 6 bases at V and 4 bases at J; junction bases unmatched: 8. Per the germline V gene, CDR1 is SGDLS and CDR2 is YYNGEE. CDR3 amino acids: CASNLDRAGTEAFF. CDR3 bases: TGTGCCAGCAACCTGGACAGGGCAGGCACTGAAGCTTTCTTT.

The chain couples TRBV30 to TRBJ2-1; 16 nucleotides line up with TRBD2. Germline V gene lookup returns CDR1 GTSNPN and CDR2 SVGIG (reference sequence). Trimming cost V 1 base and J 14 bases; bases outside gene matches: 8. This CDR3 region has 15 residues. In DNA form, the CDR3 reads TGTGCCTGGAGTGGGGGGACTAGCGGGAGGGTTCCTAAGTTCTTC. Amino acids: CAWSGGTSGRVPKFF.

The V gene is TRBV28, the J gene TRBJ2-3; D might be TRBD2 (6 bases). Trimming took 2 bases from V and 9 from J, leaving 15 bases between them. The germline CDR1 and CDR2 sequences are MDHEN and SYDVKM. The length of the CDR3 is 14 residues. CDR3 in amino acids: CASSLALAKGTQYF. The CDR3 coding sequence is TGTGCCAGCAGTTTAGCGCTAGCGAAGGGGACGCAGTATTTT. The whole variable domain, remainder taken from reference TRBV28 and TRBJ2-3, is DVKVTQSSRYLVKRTGEKVFLECVQDMDHENMFWYRQDPGLGLRLIYFSYDVKMKEKGDIPEGYSVSREKKERFSLILESASTNQTSMYLCASSLALAKGTQYFGPGTRLTVL.

This clone came up a few times. V and J are TRBV10-3 and TRBJ1-2, with TRBD1 matching over 7 bases. CDR1 is ENHRY, CDR2 SYGVKD, per germline. V shed 2 bases, J shed 5 bases, and the junction held 5 bases outside the gene matches. The length of the CDR3 is 14 residues. Here the CDR3 DNA reads TGTGCCATCAGTGAGCCGGGACAGCTTTATGGCTACACCTTC. This codes for CAISEPGQLYGYTF.

This sequence joins TRBV6-6 and TRBJ2-7; perhaps TRBD2 as D (6 bases). Trimming took 4 bases from V and 12 from J, leaving 16 bases between them. Germline loops: CDR1 MNHNY, CDR2 SVGAGI (reference sequence). The CDR3 spans 12 residues. The CDR3 coding sequence is TGTGCCAGCAGTTCCACTATGTTGGGAGGGTACTTC. It translates to CASSSTMLGGYF.

The chain is built from TRBV11-2 and TRBJ1-6; 7 positions match TRBD1. The CDR3 has 17 residues. The V and J ends lost 4 bases and 4 bases, in that order; junction bases with no gene match: 10. Germline CDR1 and CDR2: SGHAT and FQNNGV. The CDR3 sequence is CASSSLAGQRYNSPLHF. For the CDR3, the DNA is TGTGCCAGCAGCTCATTGGCGGGACAGAGATATAATTCACCCCTCCACTTT.

The chain employs TRBV5-1 and TRBJ2-1, with 8 bases fitting TRBD1. The germline V gene encodes CDR1 SGHRS and CDR2 YFSETQ. The CDR3 runs to 17 residues. Losses at the gene ends were 0 bases for V and 0 bases for J; bases not matched to a gene: 5. CDR3 protein: CASSLAVTGDSYNEQFF. In DNA form, the CDR3 reads TGCGCCAGCAGCTTGGCAGTGACAGGGGACTCCTACAATGAGCAGTTCTTC.

This chain links TRBV10-3 with TRBJ1-4; no clear D. V lost 5 bases and J 4 bases, leaving 14 bases between the germline ends. The CDR3 runs 15 residues. Germline V CDR1 and CDR2: ENHRY, SYGVKD. In nucleotides, the CDR3 is TGTGCCATCAGTAACTCCGCGGGGAATAATGAAAAACTGTTTTTT. Translating gives CAISNSAGNNEKLFF.

This rearrangement joins TRBV29-1 to TRBJ2-7; 11 bases fit TRBD2. The V gene's germline CDR1 is SQVTM and CDR2 ANQGSEA. With 0 bases clipped from V and 1 base from J, the junction kept 2 bases outside the gene matches. The CDR3 is 15 amino acids. CDR3 DNA sequence: TGCAGCGTTGAAGATAGCGGGGGGGCTTCCTACGAGCAGTACTTC. It encodes CSVEDSGGASYEQYF.

The chain employs TRBV27 and TRBJ2-3; TRBD2 agrees at 12 bases. This CDR3 is 16 amino acids long. V dropped 2 bases and J dropped 6; count of bases not matched to a gene: 6. The germline V gene has CDR1 MNHEY and CDR2 SMNVEV (reference sequence). CDR3 sequence (DNA): TGTGCCAGCAGTTTAATTCTAGCGGGAGGGCCCGATACGCAGTATTTT. Translated, it gives CASSLILAGGPDTQYF.